The 14 T cell receptor beta chains below come from one sample, sequenced in a study of blood T cell repertoires in COVID-19. Profiled with immunoSEQ multiplex PCR; TCRdb holds only in-frame clones, not every one. The data contain 50,000 to 60,000 clones, 85% to 95% of them singletons. The material sequenced was peripheral blood. These receptors came from a woman older than 75 with acute or convalescent COVID-19.

The chain recombines TRBV7-9 with TRBJ1-1, with D uncertain. V dropped 2 bases and J dropped 5 bases, with 6 bases sitting between them. The CDR3 totals 12 residues. CDR1 is SEHNR and CDR2 is FQNEAQ in the germline V gene (reference sequence). For the CDR3, the DNA is TGTGCCAGCAGCTTATCGGTGACTGAAGCTTTCTTT. Its translation is CASSLSVTEAFF.

The V call is TRBV11-3, the J call TRBJ1-1; unclear D gene. This CDR3 has 12 residues. CDR1 and CDR2 from the germline V gene are SGHNT and YENEEA. V dropped 5 bases and J dropped 8 bases, with 12 bases sitting between them. The CDR3 DNA is TGTGCCAGCAGCCCAGCCCGAGGAGAAGCTTTCTTT. As protein: CASSPARGEAFF.

The chain recombines TRBV7-3 with TRBJ2-1; 14 bases line up with TRBD2. CDR1 is SGHTA and CDR2 is FQGTGA in the germline V gene. V gave up 2 bases and J gave up 7 bases; unmatched junction bases: 1. The CDR3 has 15 residues. CDR3 DNA sequence: TGTGCCAGCAGCTTAGGGACTAGCGGGAGTAATGAGCAGTTCTTC. Protein product: CASSLGTSGSNEQFF.

The rearrangement links TRBV7-2 to TRBJ2-5, with 7 bases that match TRBD1. V shed 5 bases and J 5 bases; nucleotides not matched to a gene: 11. This CDR3 comprises 15 residues. Germline V gene lookup returns CDR1 SGHTA and CDR2 FQGNSA. This CDR3 is CASSQTIDRVETQYF. CDR3 DNA: TGTGCCAGCAGCCAAACCATCGACAGGGTGGAGACCCAGTACTTC.

This chain uses TRBV3-1 (or the pseudogene TRBV3-2) with TRBJ2-1, with 10 bases lining up with TRBD2. This CDR3 is 16 amino acids long. The V segment lost 6 bases and the J segment 2 bases; nucleotides outside the gene matches: 7. Germline CDR1 LGHDT, CDR2 YNNKEL (reference sequence). The CDR3 coding sequence is TGTGCCAGCAGTCCCTTAGCGGGAGGCGCCTACAATGAGCAGTTCTTC. As protein: CASSPLAGGAYNEQFF.

The J gene is TRBJ1-2, the V gene TRBV18, with 9 bases aligning to TRBD1. Trimming took 4 bases from V and 4 from J; bases not matched to a gene: 4. Germline CDR1 reads KGHSH; CDR2 reads LQKENI. The CDR3 is 14 residues long. In nucleotides, the CDR3 is TGTGCCAGCTCACGCGGACAGGGGTCCTATGGCTACACCTTC. As protein: CASSRGQGSYGYTF.

The genes are TRBV30 and TRBJ1-4; D might be TRBD1 (5 bases). V gave up 5 bases and J gave up 4 bases, with 11 bases separating them. CDR3 length: 13 residues. The germline gives CDR1 GTSNPN, CDR2 SVGIG (reference sequence). CDR3 in DNA: TGTGCCTGGGCCAGGGCTGGTAATGAAAAACTGTTTTTT. Residues: CAWARAGNEKLFF. Full variable domain (rest looked up from reference TRBV30 and TRBJ1-4): SQTIHQWPATLVQPVGSPLSLECTVEGTSNPNLYWYRQAAGRGLQLLFYSVGIGQISSEVPQNLSASRPQDRQFILSSKKLLLSDSGFYLCAWARAGNEKLFFGSGTQLSVL.

This rearrangement joins TRBV2 to TRBJ1-5; possibly TRBD1 for D (6 bases). The CDR3 length is 14 residues. Germline CDR1 is SNHLY and CDR2 is FYNNEI. V lost 6 bases and J lost 3, with 12 bases in between. This chain's CDR3 is CASSIRGFNQPQHF. The DNA of the CDR3 is TGTGCCAGCAGCATCAGGGGATTCAATCAGCCCCAGCATTTT.

The V and J genes are TRBV7-9 and TRBJ1-2; 7 bases are shared with TRBD1. V gave up 5 bases and J gave up 4 bases; unmatched junction bases: 7. The CDR3 covers 14 residues. CDR1 SEHNR and CDR2 FQNEAQ come from the germline V gene (reference sequence). CDR3 in DNA: TGTGCCAGCAGCACCGGGACAGCCTCCTATGGCTACACCTTC. It codes for CASSTGTASYGYTF.

This rearrangement joins TRBV3-1 (or the pseudogene TRBV3-2) to TRBJ1-1, with 8 bases matching TRBD1. The CDR3 spans 15 residues. The V and J ends lost 0 bases and 5 bases, in that order; junction bases with no gene match: 5. Looked up from germline, CDR1 is LGHDT and CDR2 is YNNKEL (reference sequence). This CDR3 reads CASSQDGQGYTEAFF. In DNA, the CDR3 is TGTGCCAGCAGCCAAGATGGACAGGGTTATACTGAAGCTTTCTTT.

The J gene is TRBJ2-1, the V gene TRBV7-2, with 8 bases aligning to TRBD2. The junction had 16 bases not matched to a gene; V was cut back by 5 bases and J by 4 bases. Germline CDR1 and CDR2: SGHTA and FQGNSA. The CDR3 sequence is 18 residues long. DNA for the CDR3: TGTGCCAGCAGCACTAGCCCCTTCCGCGGGAGGACGTACAATGAGCAGTTCTTC. This sequence encodes CASSTSPFRGRTYNEQFF. Based on the CDR3 plus reference TRBV7-2 and TRBJ2-1, the full variable domain is GAGVSQSPSNKVTEKGKDVELRCDPISGHTALYWYRQSLGQGLEFLIYFQGNSAPDKSGLPSDRFSAERTGGSVSTLTIQRTQQEDSAVYLCASSTSPFRGRTYNEQFFGPGTRLTVL.

The chain employs TRBV6-5 and TRBJ1-1, with a tentative D call TRBD1 (5 bases). Germline V gives CDR1 MNHEY, CDR2 SVGAGI. The V and J ends lost 2 bases and 1 base respectively, with 11 bases between them. The CDR3 totals 15 residues. CDR3 protein: CASSYGGNWNTEAFF. Here the CDR3 DNA reads TGTGCCAGCAGTTACGGGGGGAACTGGAACACTGAAGCTTTCTTT.

V usage is TRBV10-3 and J usage is TRBJ1-5; D is uncertain. CDR3 size: 12 residues. V was trimmed by 4 bases and J by 5 bases, leaving 6 bases between them. CDR1 ENHRY and CDR2 SYGVKD come from the germline V gene. The CDR3 spells CAISGIDQPQHF. The CDR3 DNA reads as TGTGCCATCAGTGGTATCGATCAGCCCCAGCATTTT.

The chain is built from TRBV5-1 and TRBJ1-3, with D perhaps matching TRBD1 (6 bases). The CDR3 loop spans 15 amino acids. Germline V gene lookup returns CDR1 SGHRS and CDR2 YFSETQ. V was pared by 4 bases and J by 0 bases, with 11 bases between. In DNA form, the CDR3 reads TGCGCCAGCAGCCGGGGGGACATCTCTGGAAACACCATATATTTT. Protein: CASSRGDISGNTIYF.